This TCR beta chain appears in the sequencing data of a study of T cells in Graves' hyperthyroidism and ophthalmopathy. Trimming removed 5 bases from V and 0 bases from J, with 14 bases in between. The CDR3 consists of 15 residues. CDR1 is MDHEN, CDR2 SYDVKM, per germline. This clonotype was detected many times. The antigen remains unidentified. Template material for amplifying TCR beta CDR3 regions consisted of RNA transcripts. When the TCR CDR3 underwent first-round RT-PCR, the HTBI primer set was used. TCRdb itself ran the multiplex PCR reads through MiXCR, one entry per CDR3 protein. The data contain 450,000 to 650,000 distinct CDR3 sequences, 14% of them singletons. For ophthalmopathy patients, the Clinical Activity Score was at least 3 and the NOSPECS grade at least 4; duration was under 3 months. 9 to 10 ml fresh peripheral blood yielded the PBMCs. General study results and limits: Ophthalmopathy was identified by the model a median roughly six months ahead of onset. Within blood appeared most thyroid clonotypes that had expanded above 0.001.

The specimen was blood. The chain has TRBV28 and TRBJ2-7; D possibly matches TRBD1 or TRBD2 (5 bases each). The clonotype was recovered from a young woman with Graves' ophthalmopathy. For the CDR3, the DNA is TGTGCCAGCAGTCCCCCGGGACCCCGCTCCTACGAGCAGTACTTC. This codes for CASSPPGPRSYEQYF.